This T cell receptor beta chain was sequenced in a study of identical twins. TCRdb re-called the 5' RACE reads with MiXCR, one entry per CDR3 protein. Of approximately 210,000 distinct CDR3 sequences listed, around a sixth are singletons. This clonotype was seen ten or more times. The same specimen was also included in a second study, on T cells expressing NK-cell markers.

Material for sequencing was CD8+ T cells sorted from blood. The clonotype originates from a young woman in good health.

The CDR3 nucleotides read TGTGCCAGCAGCGTAACCGGGACAGGGGTTTTAGAGACCCAGTACTTC. Its translation is CASSVTGTGVLETQYF. The chain carries TRBV9 and TRBJ2-5, with TRBD1 identical over 10 bases. CDR1 and CDR2 from the germline V gene are SGDLS and YYNGEE. J was trimmed by 4 bases and V by 1 base; bases with no gene match: 7. There are 16 residues in the CDR3. The variable domain in full, with the rest retrieved from reference TRBV9 and TRBJ2-5, is DSGVTQTPKHLITATGQRVTLRCSPRSGDLSVYWYQQSLDQGLQFLIQYYNGEERAKGNILERFSAQQFPDLHSELNLSSLELGDSALYFCASSVTGTGVLETQYFGPGTRLLVL.